This is a list of T cell receptor beta chains from one sample in a study of shared T cell receptors in the human thymus. The data were produced by immunoSEQ multiplex PCR, yet TCRdb's version contains in-frame clones alone and is incomplete. The data contain hundreds of thousands of clones, roughly 88% of them singletons. These sequences were also reported in another study, on human thymus T cells.

The specimen was thymocytes. The receptor source for this set is a girl under two years old with a congenital heart defect. Each CDR3 is given with its conserved first and last residue. Each record gives: clone size, D gene, J gene, V gene, CDR3 protein, CDR3 DNA. A D gene is named only where the DNA matches it firmly. The size field is filled for only some rows; it gives once, few, many or a size class.

NA NA TRBJ2-3 TRBV5-1 CASSWADVKGDTQYF TGCGCCAGCAGCTGGGCGGACGTTAAGGGGGATACGCAGTATTTT
NA NA TRBJ2-2 TRBV19 CASSLSGELFF TGTGCCAGTAGCCTATCAGGGGAGCTGTTTTTT
NA TRBD1 TRBJ1-5 TRBV19 CASSPANRGYQPQHF TGTGCCAGTAGCCCCGCGAACAGGGGATATCAGCCCCAGCATTTT
NA NA TRBJ1-2 TRBV11-2 CASSFRGKTLSNHYGYTF TGTGCCAGCAGCTTTCGGGGGAAAACTCTCTCAAATCACTATGGCTACACCTTC
NA TRBD2 TRBJ2-2 TRBV19 CASSPIAGAANTGELFF TGTGCCAGTAGCCCAATAGCGGGGGCCGCGAACACCGGGGAGCTGTTTTTT
NA TRBD2 TRBJ2-3 TRBV5-1 CASSLRMTSGGPNTDTQYF TGCGCCAGCAGCTTGAGAATGACTAGCGGGGGGCCAAACACGGATACGCAGTATTTT
few TRBD1 TRBJ1-2 TRBV10-2 CASTRDRDNYGYTF TGCGCCAGCACGAGGGACAGGGATAACTATGGCTACACCTTC
NA TRBD1 TRBJ1-3 TRBV19 CASRWGDRDSGNTIYF TGTGCCAGTAGATGGGGGGACAGAGACTCTGGAAACACCATATATTTT
NA NA TRBJ2-7 TRBV5-4 CASSLDGEQSYEQYF TGTGCCAGCAGCTTGGACGGGGAGCAATCCTACGAGCAGTACTTC
NA NA TRBJ1-2 TRBV19 CASSDRYYGYTF TGTGCCAGTAGTGACAGGTACTATGGCTACACCTTC
NA NA TRBJ1-4 TRBV5-1 CASSLTRATNEKLFF TGCGCCAGCAGCTTGACGAGAGCAACTAATGAAAAACTGTTTTTT
NA NA TRBJ2-3 TRBV2 CASGGHSGSTDTQYF TGTGCCAGCGGAGGCCACAGCGGGAGCACAGATACGCAGTATTTT
NA TRBD2 TRBJ2-3 TRBV7-2 CASSPRTSRDTQYF TGTGCCAGCAGCCCTCGGACTAGTCGAGATACGCAGTATTTT
NA TRBD1 TRBJ1-4 TRBV6-5 CASSYATGVNEKLFF TGTGCCAGCAGTTACGCGACAGGGGTTAATGAAAAACTGTTTTTT
NA NA TRBJ1-5 TRBV19 CASSIHRQESNQPQHF TGTGCCAGTAGTATCCATAGACAGGAGAGCAATCAGCCCCAGCATTTT
NA TRBD1 TRBJ1-2 TRBV6-5 CASSHPGQDYGYTF TGTGCCAGCAGTCATCCGGGACAGGACTATGGCTACACCTTC
few NA TRBJ1-1 TRBV4-1 CASSQDRPRGMYTEAFF TGCGCCAGCAGCCAAGATCGACCCAGGGGCATGTATACTGAAGCTTTCTTT
few TRBD1 TRBJ1-1 TRBV4-1 CASSQDVKGAENTEAFF TGCGCCAGCAGCCAAGACGTTAAGGGGGCGGAGAACACTGAAGCTTTCTTT
NA TRBD1 TRBJ2-5 TRBV6-7 CASSYSGQSQETQYF TGTGCCAGCAGTTACTCGGGACAGTCCCAAGAGACCCAGTACTTC
NA NA TRBJ1-2 TRBV12-5 CASGSSLPSPHRVSNYGYTF TGTGCTAGTGGTTCGTCCCTTCCGTCCCCTCACAGGGTGTCTAACTATGGCTACACCTTC
NA TRBD1 TRBJ2-7 TRBV4-1 CASSRDRGDAYEQYF TGCGCCAGCAGCCGAGACAGGGGGGACGCCTACGAGCAGTACTTC
NA NA TRBJ1-1 TRBV11-2 CASSLEGELLEAFF TGTGCCAGCAGCTTAGAAGGAGAACTTCTTGAAGCTTTCTTT
once NA TRBJ1-6 TRBV4-3 CASRERVGGAPLHF TGCGCCAGCAGGGAAAGGGTGGGCGGGGCACCCCTCCACTTT
NA NA TRBJ2-7 TRBV27 CASSPVAGIGEGEQYF TGTGCCAGCAGTCCCGTCGCCGGGATAGGAGAAGGCGAGCAGTACTTC
NA NA TRBJ1-6 TRBV2 CASSLTINSPLHF TGTGCCAGCAGTCTAACCATTAATTCACCCCTCCACTTT
once NA TRBJ1-6 TRBV27 CASGLDNPGQTNSPLHF TGTGCCAGCGGACTGGACAATCCCGGACAGACGAATTCACCCCTCCACTTT
NA TRBD1 TRBJ1-2 TRBV5-6 CASSCATGVDGYTF TGTGCCAGCAGCTGTGCGACAGGGGTGGACGGCTACACCTTC
NA NA TRBJ1-2 TRBV19 CASSPRGALHYYGYTF TGTGCCAGTAGTCCTCGGGGGGCCCTGCACTACTATGGCTACACCTTC
once NA TRBJ2-2 TRBV11-3 CASSLGGDANTGELFF TGTGCCAGCAGCTTAGGGGGGGACGCGAACACCGGGGAGCTGTTTTTT
once TRBD1 TRBJ1-5 TRBV7-9 CASSRGTGLNQPQHF TGTGCCAGCAGCAGAGGGACAGGTCTCAATCAGCCCCAGCATTTT
NA NA TRBJ1-6 TRBV6-1 CASSEVALHF TGTGCCAGCAGTGAAGTTGCGCTCCACTTT
NA NA TRBJ1-1 TRBV10-3 CAIAHGGNTEAFF TGTGCCATTGCACACGGGGGTAACACTGAAGCTTTCTTT
NA NA TRBJ1-3 TRBV27 CASSFRPGNTIYF TGTGCCAGCAGTTTTCGTCCGGGAAACACCATATATTTT
NA TRBD1 TRBJ1-4 TRBV19 CASKAPGGHEKLFF TGTGCCAGTAAAGCCCCAGGGGGGCATGAAAAACTGTTTTTT